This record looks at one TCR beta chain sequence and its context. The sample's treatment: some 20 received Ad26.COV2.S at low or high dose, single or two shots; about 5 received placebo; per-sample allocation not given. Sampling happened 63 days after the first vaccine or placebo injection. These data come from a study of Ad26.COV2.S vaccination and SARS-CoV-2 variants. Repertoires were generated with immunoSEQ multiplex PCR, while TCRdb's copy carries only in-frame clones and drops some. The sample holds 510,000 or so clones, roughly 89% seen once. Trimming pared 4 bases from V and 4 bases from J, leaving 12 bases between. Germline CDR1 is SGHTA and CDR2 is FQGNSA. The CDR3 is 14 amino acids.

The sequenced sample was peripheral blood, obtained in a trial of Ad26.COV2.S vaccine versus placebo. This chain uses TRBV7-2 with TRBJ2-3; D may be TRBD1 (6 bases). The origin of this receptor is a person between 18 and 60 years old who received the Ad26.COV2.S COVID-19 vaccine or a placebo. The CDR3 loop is CASSSTGQPDTQYF. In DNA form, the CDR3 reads TGTGCCAGCAGCTCAACTGGACAGCCAGATACGCAGTATTTT.